This T cell receptor (beta chain) is from a study of blood T cell repertoires in COVID-19. Study background: Acute and convalescent COVID-19 samples came from the United States, Italy and Spain. PBMCs, B-cell-depleted T cells, or T cells were the source of the cDNA or gDNA that made up the material.

Original data processing: Quantification of nucleated cells was approximated via reference gene primer amplification. Clones were read by immunoSEQ multiplex PCR, and TCRdb kept only the in-frame ones, dropping some. V, J and clone size are those of that table, while D and trimming were read from the DNA. This sample has 85,000 to 120,000 clones, with about 88% found just once. The V gene lost 0 bases and the J gene lost 0 bases, with 6 bases spanning the gap. The CDR3 runs 15 residues. From germline, CDR1 is SGHAT and CDR2 FQNNGV. The origin of this receptor is a man between 45 and 60 years old with active or convalescent COVID-19. The chain links TRBV11-2 to TRBJ2-1, with no clear D. The sequenced material came from peripheral blood. The CDR3 DNA is TGTGCCAGCAGCTTAGACCCGAGCTCCTACAATGAGCAGTTCTTC. Amino acids: CASSLDPSSYNEQFF.